Each of the 8 T cell receptor beta chains below was sequenced from the same sample in a study of T cells in Graves' hyperthyroidism and ophthalmopathy. The investigators amplified TCR beta CDR3 regions from RNA transcripts. The study used the HTBI primer set for a first-round RT-PCR of the TCR CDR3. TCRdb passed the multiplex PCR reads through MiXCR, listing each CDR3 protein once. The data contain over 650,000 distinct CDR3 sequences, about 45% of them seen just once; the ten biggest clones take up 6.5% to 9%. The specimen was peripheral blood or thyroid tissue (not recorded which). These receptors were collected from an adult man with Graves' disease, either hyperthyroidism or ophthalmopathy (not recorded which).

The rearrangement links TRBV25-1 to TRBJ1-6; no definite D call. The CDR3 loop spans 13 amino acids. V was clipped by 3 bases and J by 9 bases, with 9 bases between them. CDR1 and CDR2 from the germline V gene are MGHDK and SYGVNS. The DNA of the CDR3 is TGTGCCAGCAGTGAGGCAGTAGGTTCACCCCTCCACTTT. Its translation: CASSEAVGSPLHF. The full variable domain, rest sourced from reference TRBV25-1 and TRBJ1-6, is EADIYQTPRYLVIGTGKKITLECSQTMGHDKMYWYQQDPGMELHLIHYSYGVNSTEKGDLSSESTVSRIRTEHFPLTLESARPSHTSQYLCASSEAVGSPLHFGNGTRLTVT.

This rearrangement joins TRBV15 to TRBJ1-6; D is uncertain. The CDR3 has 15 amino acids. V lost 1 base to trimming and J lost 9 bases, with 13 bases between them. Germline V gene lookup returns CDR1 LNHNV and CDR2 YYDKDF (reference sequence). CDR3 amino acids: CATSRAPVVGSPLHF. The CDR3 DNA follows: TGTGCCACCAGCAGAGCTCCGGTTGTGGGTTCACCCCTCCACTTT.

This clonotype has at least ten counts. The chain has TRBV10-3 and TRBJ1-2, with a possible D match to TRBD1 (6 bases). V was cut by 4 bases and J by 2 bases, with 8 bases left in between. This CDR3 has 13 residues. CDR1 is ENHRY, CDR2 SYGVKD, per germline. DNA for the CDR3: TGTGCCATCAGTGGCGACAGGAACTATGGCTACACCTTC. Residues: CAISGDRNYGYTF.

The CDR3 spells CSASSGDYYEQYF. The CDR3, as DNA: TGCAGTGCCAGCAGCGGGGACTACTACGAGCAGTACTTC. This sequence joins TRBV20-1 and TRBJ2-7; TRBD2 matches 7 bases. The V gene's germline CDR1 is DFQATT and CDR2 SNEGSKA (reference sequence). The CDR3 totals 13 residues. With 6 bases clipped from V and 3 bases from J, the junction kept 8 bases outside the gene matches.

This clonotype was found a few times. The gene calls are TRBV19 and TRBJ1-1; D gene ambiguous. Germline assignment: CDR1 LNHDA and CDR2 SQIVND (reference sequence). The CDR3 consists of 12 residues. The ends were cut back, 3 bases at V and 8 bases at J, with 10 bases in the middle. Here the CDR3 reads CASSMPTAEAFF. In nucleotides, the CDR3 is TGTGCCAGTAGTATGCCCACCGCCGAAGCTTTCTTT.

This chain links TRBV29-1 with TRBJ1-1, with 8 positions matching TRBD1. J was trimmed by 1 base and V by 7 bases; bases with no gene match: 2. CDR1 and CDR2 from the germline V gene are SQVTM and ANQGSEA. This CDR3 has 12 residues. CDR3 sequence (DNA): TGCAGCGGTGACAGGGGGAACACTGAAGCTTTCTTT. It is translated as CSGDRGNTEAFF.

V and J are TRBV19 and TRBJ1-1, with a weak D call TRBD1 (6 bases). V lost 7 bases and J lost 0, with 15 bases in between. CDR1 and CDR2 (germline): LNHDA, SQIVND (reference sequence). The CDR3 runs 15 residues. This chain's CDR3 is CASTSKGGVNTEAFF. CDR3 bases: TGTGCCAGTACCAGCAAGGGGGGAGTGAACACTGAAGCTTTCTTT.

The chain joins TRBV15 to TRBJ1-1; possible D gene TRBD1, 6 bases. Trimming removed 1 base at V and 1 base at J, with 10 bases between. Germline CDR1 and CDR2: LNHNV and YYDKDF (reference sequence). The CDR3 loop spans 15 amino acids. CDR3 nucleotides: TGTGCCACCAGCAGAGTCGGCAGGGGGAACACTGAAGCTTTCTTT. As protein: CATSRVGRGNTEAFF.